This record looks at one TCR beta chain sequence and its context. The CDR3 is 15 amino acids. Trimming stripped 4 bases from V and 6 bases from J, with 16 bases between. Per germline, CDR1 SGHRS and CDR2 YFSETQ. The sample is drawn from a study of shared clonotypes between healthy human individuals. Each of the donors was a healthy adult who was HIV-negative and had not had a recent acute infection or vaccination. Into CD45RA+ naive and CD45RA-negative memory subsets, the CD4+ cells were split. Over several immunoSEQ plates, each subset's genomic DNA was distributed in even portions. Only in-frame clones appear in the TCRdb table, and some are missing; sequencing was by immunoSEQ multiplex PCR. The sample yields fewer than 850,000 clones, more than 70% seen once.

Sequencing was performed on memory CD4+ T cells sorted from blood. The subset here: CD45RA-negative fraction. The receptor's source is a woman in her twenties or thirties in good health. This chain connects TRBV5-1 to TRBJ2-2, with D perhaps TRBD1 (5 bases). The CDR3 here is CASSPDKAHPGELFF. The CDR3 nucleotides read TGCGCCAGCAGCCCGGACAAAGCCCACCCCGGGGAGCTGTTTTTT.